Sequencing of this T cell receptor beta chain was carried out in a study of preoperative IRX-2 immunotherapy in early breast cancer. Treatment indicated: preoperative locoregional IRX-2 cytokine immunotherapy. Patients received preoperative, locoregional IRX-2 cytokine immunotherapy in a phase Ib study. The J segment lost 3 bases and the V segment lost 0 bases, leaving 5 bases of the junction unmatched. The CDR3 spans 16 residues. The germline gives CDR1 LNHNV, CDR2 YYDKDF (reference sequence). Measured with immunoSEQ multiplex PCR; TCRdb has only the in-frame clones, and not every one. The table lists roughly 27,000 clones, about four fifths of them singletons.

This material consisted of lymph node tissue, taken before IRX-2 immunotherapy. This TCR came from a human donor with breast cancer. This sequence joins TRBV15 and TRBJ2-7; 10 nucleotides line up with TRBD2. The CDR3 sequence: CATSRDPRTSGYEQYF. For the CDR3, the DNA is TGTGCCACCAGCAGAGATCCCCGGACTAGCGGCTACGAGCAGTACTTC. The full variable domain, with the rest looked up from reference TRBV15 and TRBJ2-7, is DAMVIQNPRYQVTQFGKPVTLSCSQTLNHNVMYWYQQKSSQAPKLLFHYYDKDFNNEADTPDNFQSRRPNTSFCFLDIRSPGLGDTAMYLCATSRDPRTSGYEQYFGPGTRLTVT.